These 28 T cell receptor beta chains originate from one sample sequenced in a study of T cells in Graves' hyperthyroidism and ophthalmopathy. Using RNA transcripts as the source, TCR beta CDR3 regions were amplified. In the first-round RT-PCR of the TCR CDR3, the HTBI primer set was used. TCRdb independently ran MiXCR on the multiplex PCR reads; one entry per CDR3 protein. This sample has hundreds of thousands of distinct CDR3 sequences, with about 16% found just once. Sequenced material: blood. Receptors originate from a woman in her thirties or forties with Graves' ophthalmopathy.

This clonotype occurred many times. Here the CDR3 DNA reads TGCGCCAGCAGACCCGGACTAGCGGTCACCGGGGAGCTGTTTTTT. Translation: CASRPGLAVTGELFF. This chain uses TRBV5-1 with TRBJ2-2; the match to TRBD2 covers 10 bases. Trimming cost V 5 bases and J 4 bases; bases outside gene matches: 5. Germline-derived CDR1 and CDR2 are SGHRS and YFSETQ. The CDR3 consists of 15 residues.

The table lists this clonotype with a few counts. The J gene is TRBJ1-5, the V gene TRBV6-1; D is uncertain. CDR1 MNHNS and CDR2 SASEGT come from the germline V gene. Between the trimmed V and J ends, which lost 1 base and 7 bases, there was a span of 11 bases. This CDR3 comprises 14 residues. The CDR3 spells CASSEEEARQPQHF. CDR3 nucleotide sequence: TGTGCCAGCAGTGAAGAGGAGGCTCGGCAGCCCCAGCATTTT.

The chain combines TRBV11-2 with TRBJ1-1; D may be TRBD1 (6 bases). Germline CDR1 is SGHAT and CDR2 is FQNNGV. V was trimmed by 4 bases and J by 0 bases, leaving 18 bases between them. The CDR3 runs to 17 residues. The CDR3 is CASSSAGTRGLNTEAFF. For the CDR3, the DNA is TGTGCCAGCAGCTCTGCGGGGACACGGGGTTTGAACACTGAAGCTTTCTTT.

Concerning this clonotype itself: Being one base from a much bigger clone, this may be a read error. The chain employs TRBV7-2 and TRBJ2-1; D gene unclear. The DNA matches TRBJ2-7 better at its end, which makes the J call doubtful. The CDR3 spans 15 residues. CDR1 SGHTA and CDR2 FQGNSA come from the germline V gene. This CDR3 reads CASNSGTTTYNEQYF. CDR3 sequence (DNA): TGTGCCAGCAACAGTGGCACCACGACCTACAATGAGCAGTACTTC.

This clonotype was observed many times. This rearrangement joins TRBV24-1 to TRBJ2-3; D remains ambiguous. There are 13 residues in the CDR3. CDR1 and CDR2 (germline): KGHDR, SFDVKD. The ends were cut back, 5 bases at V and 3 bases at J, with 8 bases in the middle. The CDR3 loop reads CATSVDGTDTQYF. In DNA form, the CDR3 reads TGTGCCACCAGTGTAGACGGGACAGATACGCAGTATTTT.

In this sample, this clonotype turned up many times. The chain joins TRBV6-5 to TRBJ2-7; 7 bases are shared with TRBD1. Germline V gene lookup returns CDR1 MNHEY and CDR2 SVGAGI. The length of the CDR3 is 13 residues. Trimming at V came to 2 bases and at J to 3 bases, leaving 1 base not matched to a gene. The CDR3 sequence is CASSYRDSYEQYF. CDR3 DNA: TGTGCCAGCAGTTACAGGGACAGCTACGAGCAGTACTTC.

This clonotype was seen repeatedly, ten times or more. The rearrangement joins TRBV12-3 or TRBV12-4 to TRBJ1-2; D unresolved. The CDR3 is made up of 13 amino acids. Trimming shortened V by 3 bases and J by 8 bases, and 13 bases separated the two germline ends. The CDR3: CASSFEPSWGYTF. As DNA, the CDR3 is TGTGCCAGCAGTTTCGAGCCCTCTTGGGGCTACACCTTC.

This clonotype was counted at least ten times. This rearrangement joins TRBV11-2 to TRBJ2-1; D may be TRBD2 (6 bases). The V end lost 11 bases, the J end lost 7 bases, and 21 bases lay between the germline ends. In germline, CDR1 is SGHAT, CDR2 FQNNGV. The CDR3 is 14 amino acids. This chain's CDR3 is CASTGGVFLNEQFF. CDR3 DNA: TGTGCCTCAACCGGGGGAGTATTTTTAAATGAGCAGTTCTTC.

This clonotype was recorded a few times. The chain couples TRBV14 to TRBJ2-4; 8 positions match TRBD2. The CDR3 loop spans 15 amino acids. Germline CDR1 reads SGHDN; CDR2 reads FVKESK. V dropped 2 bases and J dropped 7; count of bases not matched to a gene: 7. CDR3 sequence reads: CASSQMGLVGNIQYF. CDR3 coding DNA: TGTGCCAGCAGCCAAATGGGACTAGTTGGCAACATTCAGTACTTC.

The chain joins TRBV4-1 to TRBJ2-3, with 7 positions matching TRBD1. V dropped 2 bases and J dropped 3; count of bases not matched to a gene: 11. This CDR3 spans 17 amino acids. Germline V lookup: CDR1 MGHRA, CDR2 YSYEKL. The CDR3 sequence: CASSQLGGQRGTDTQYF. The CDR3 DNA reads as TGCGCCAGCAGCCAACTAGGGGGACAGCGAGGGACAGATACGCAGTATTTT.

This clonotype was found many times. The rearrangement links TRBV6-2 or TRBV6-3 to TRBJ1-5; possibly TRBD1 for D (5 bases). With 0 bases removed from V and 6 bases from J, the gap between germline ends came to 12 bases. Germline loops: CDR1 MNHEY, CDR2 SVGEGT. This CDR3 contains 15 residues. The CDR3 DNA is TGTGCCAGCAGTTACTCGATGGAGGGGACTCAGCCCCAGCATTTT. As protein: CASSYSMEGTQPQHF.

With respect to this clonotype: The CDR3 end shows no conserved phenylalanine or tryptophan, and so a read error is likely. This rearrangement joins TRBV12-3 or TRBV12-4 to TRBJ2-5; 7 bases are a match to TRBD2. CDR3 length equals 19 residues. J gave up 4 bases and V 0 bases, and 17 bases lay outside the gene matches. The CDR3 sequence is CASSLAALAGAFGGETQYL. The DNA of the CDR3 is TGTGCCAGCAGTTTAGCGGCTTTGGCGGGAGCTTTTGGGGGAGAGACCCAGTACCTC.

This clonotype occurred many times. The chain recombines TRBV7-9 with TRBJ2-1; D remains ambiguous. Trimming pared 5 bases from V and 3 bases from J, leaving 5 bases between. Germline lookup yields CDR1 SEHNR and CDR2 FQNEAQ (reference sequence). This CDR3 is 12 amino acids long. The CDR3 sequence: CASSAVYNEQFF. The DNA of the CDR3 is TGTGCCAGCAGCGCCGTCTACAATGAGCAGTTCTTC.

The sample holds a few counts of this clonotype. The chain is built from TRBV2 and TRBJ1-3; a weak D match, TRBD1 (6 bases). There are 14 residues in the CDR3. V gave up 7 bases and J gave up 1 base, with 11 bases separating them. Germline V lookup: CDR1 SNHLY, CDR2 FYNNEI. The CDR3 DNA reads TGTGCCAGCACCCCCGGACAGTCTGGAAACACCATATATTTT. Its translation is CASTPGQSGNTIYF. Looking up the rest from reference TRBV2 and TRBJ1-3 gives the full variable domain: EPEVTQTPSHQVTQMGQEVILRCVPISNHLYFYWYRQILGQKVEFLVSFYNNEISEKSEIFDDQFSVERPDGSNFTLKIRSTKLEDSAMYFCASTPGQSGNTIYFGEGSWLTVV.

This clonotype was found many times. The V and J genes are TRBV6-1 and TRBJ2-7; 7 positions match TRBD1. Per germline, CDR1 MNHNS and CDR2 SASEGT. There are 15 residues in the CDR3. With 2 bases clipped from V and 3 bases from J, the junction kept 7 bases outside the gene matches. CDR3 loop: CASSETQTGYYEQYF. The CDR3 coding sequence is TGTGCCAGCAGTGAAACCCAGACAGGGTACTACGAGCAGTACTTC.

This clonotype was seen ten or more times. The rearrangement links TRBV20-1 to TRBJ2-7, with D perhaps assigned TRBD1 or TRBD2 (6 bases each). The CDR3 loop spans 12 amino acids. V was clipped by 1 base and J by 6 bases, with 10 bases between them. Per germline, CDR1 DFQATT and CDR2 SNEGSKA (reference sequence). The CDR3: CSARGGAGEQYF. The CDR3, as DNA: TGCAGTGCTAGAGGGGGGGCTGGCGAGCAGTACTTC.

This clonotype occurred a few times. CDR3 bases: TGTGCCAGCAGTGAATTCCGGGAATCATTCTACAATGAGCAGTTCTTC. Protein sequence: CASSEFRESFYNEQFF. The chain employs TRBV6-1 and TRBJ2-1; D might be TRBD2 (5 bases). Deletions cut 2 bases from V and 3 bases from J, with 14 bases between. Germline lookup yields CDR1 MNHNS and CDR2 SASEGT. CDR3 length: 16 residues.

This clonotype has just a few counts. The chain employs TRBV28 and TRBJ2-1; D is perhaps TRBD2 (5 bases). Per germline, CDR1 MDHEN and CDR2 SYDVKM. V lost 7 bases to trimming and J lost 1 base, with 14 bases between them. This CDR3 comprises 15 residues. In DNA, the CDR3 is TGTGCCAGCACCAATGAGAGGACTTCCTACAATGAGCAGTTCTTC. Amino acids: CASTNERTSYNEQFF.

This clonotype came up many times. The CDR3, as DNA: TGTGCCAGCAATCTACAGGGGGCTCGATACGAGCAGTACTTC. Residues: CASNLQGARYEQYF. The chain combines TRBV2 with TRBJ2-7, with 9 nucleotides matching TRBD1. J was trimmed by 4 bases and V by 7 bases; bases with no gene match: 8. The CDR3 is 14 residues long. Germline CDR1 SNHLY, CDR2 FYNNEI.

V usage is TRBV12-3 or TRBV12-4 and J usage is TRBJ2-1, with TRBD2 identical over 9 bases. The V and J ends lost 8 bases and 7 bases, in that order; junction bases with no gene match: 12. CDR3 length: 15 residues. CDR3 DNA: TGTGCCAGCGAGCCCGTGGCGGGGGGGCCTAATGAGCAGTTCTTC. It codes for CASEPVAGGPNEQFF.

By its share, this clonotype is medium-sized (0.01 to 0.1%). The V gene is TRBV12-3 or TRBV12-4, the J gene TRBJ2-1, with 8 bases that match TRBD2. The CDR3 is 14 amino acids. The junction had 10 bases not matched to a gene; V was cut back by 6 bases and J by 9 bases. This CDR3 reads CASSPDSGSGEQFF. The CDR3 DNA follows: TGTGCCAGCAGCCCCGACAGCGGGAGTGGTGAGCAGTTCTTC.

This chain connects TRBV2 to TRBJ2-3, with TRBD2 matching over 9 bases. Unmatched junction bases numbered 6, after V lost 8 bases and J lost 6 bases. The germline V gene has CDR1 SNHLY and CDR2 FYNNEI. The CDR3 loop spans 13 amino acids. CDR3 bases: TGTGCCAGCCCGAGCCTAGCGGGGGATACGCAGTATTTT. Translation: CASPSLAGDTQYF.

This clonotype was found a few times. The gene calls are TRBV12-3 or TRBV12-4 and TRBJ1-2, with 7 bases aligning to TRBD1. This CDR3 is 17 amino acids long. Trimming cost V 0 bases and J 3 bases; bases outside gene matches: 10. The chain's CDR3 is CASSLALALQGDYGYTF. CDR3 coding DNA: TGTGCCAGCAGTTTAGCGCTAGCGCTCCAGGGGGACTATGGCTACACCTTC.

In its sample, this clonotype was seen a few times. This sequence joins TRBV7-9 and TRBJ2-1; 9 bases fit TRBD2. After removal of 5 bases from V and 5 bases from J, the junction contained 7 bases not matched to a gene. This CDR3 is built from 15 residues. Germline values: CDR1 SEHNR, CDR2 FQNEAQ (reference sequence). The CDR3 DNA reads as TGTGCCAGCAGCCCCAGCGGGGGGAGCAACAATGAGCAGTTCTTC. Translated: CASSPSGGSNNEQFF.

This clonotype has only a few counts. The gene calls are TRBV20-1 and TRBJ1-1, with D hard to call. The CDR3 runs 11 residues. Germline V lookup: CDR1 DFQATT, CDR2 SNEGSKA (reference sequence). The V end was cut by 6 bases, the J end by 5 bases, with 10 bases between. The CDR3 nucleotides are TGCAGTGCCGAAAGTCCGACTGAAGCTTTCTTT. Its protein product is CSAESPTEAFF.

There are many counts of this clonotype. This chain joins TRBV7-8 and TRBJ2-5; 11 bases fit TRBD2. The ends lost 6 bases at V and 4 bases at J; junction bases unmatched: 7. Per germline, CDR1 SGHVS and CDR2 FQNEAQ. The CDR3 consists of 15 residues. The CDR3 loop reads CASRLSGGARETQYF. Written as DNA, the CDR3 is TGTGCCAGCAGGCTTAGCGGGGGGGCCCGAGAGACCCAGTACTTC.

This clonotype occurred a few times. The rearrangement links TRBV4-1 to TRBJ1-6; TRBD1 is a possible D gene (5 bases). Germline CDR1 is MGHRA and CDR2 is YSYEKL. V lost 5 bases and J lost 3, with 17 bases in between. The CDR3 contains 17 residues. DNA of the CDR3: TGCGCCAGCAGCGAAAGGGGCAGGGAGGTCTATAATTCACCCCTCCACTTT. Protein product: CASSERGREVYNSPLHF.

The V gene is TRBV29-1, the J gene TRBJ1-1, with TRBD1 matching 8 bases. J gave up 3 bases and V 6 bases, and 9 bases lay outside the gene matches. CDR3 length equals 14 residues. Germline lookup yields CDR1 SQVTM and CDR2 ANQGSEA. CDR3 nucleotide sequence: TGCAGCGTCTCTGGGACAGGCTGGGACACTGAAGCTTTCTTT. Translated: CSVSGTGWDTEAFF.